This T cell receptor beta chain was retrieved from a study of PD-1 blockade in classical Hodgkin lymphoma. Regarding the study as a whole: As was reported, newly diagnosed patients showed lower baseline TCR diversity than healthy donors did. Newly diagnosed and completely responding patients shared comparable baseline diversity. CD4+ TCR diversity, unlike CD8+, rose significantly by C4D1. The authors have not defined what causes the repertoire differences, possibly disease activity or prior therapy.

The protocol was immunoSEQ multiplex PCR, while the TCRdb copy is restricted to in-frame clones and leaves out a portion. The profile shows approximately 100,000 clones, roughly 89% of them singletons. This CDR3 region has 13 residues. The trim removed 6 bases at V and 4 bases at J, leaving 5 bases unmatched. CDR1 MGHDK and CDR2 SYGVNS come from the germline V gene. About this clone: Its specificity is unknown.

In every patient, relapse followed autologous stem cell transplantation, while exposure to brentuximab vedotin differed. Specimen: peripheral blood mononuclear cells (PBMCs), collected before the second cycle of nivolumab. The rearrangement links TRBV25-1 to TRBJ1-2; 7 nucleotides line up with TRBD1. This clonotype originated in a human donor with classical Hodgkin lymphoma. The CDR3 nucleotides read TGTGCCAGCAGGAAGACAGGGACCTATGGCTACACCTTC. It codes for CASRKTGTYGYTF.